In its sample, the clone carrying this T cell receptor beta chain ranks as medium-sized (0.01 to 0.1%). The antigen is not known. The CDR3 runs to 12 residues. Germline CDR1 reads KGHSH; CDR2 reads LQKENI. Between the trimmed V and J ends, which lost 6 bases and 7 bases, there was a span of 13 bases. The data stem from a study of liver allograft versus peripheral blood T cells. Study in general: The authors compared T cell receptor repertoires in transplanted livers with recipients' peripheral blood repertoires.

Study findings and constraints: Liver allograft repertoires of T cell receptors reportedly diverged from peripheral blood repertoires.

TCRdb re-called the reads with MiXCR, one entry per CDR3 protein. The sample lists thousands of distinct CDR3 sequences, 15% to 20% seen once, with 45% to 60% in the top ten. This chain joins TRBV18 and TRBJ2-7, with D uncertain. The receptor was derived from a human patient who had a liver transplant. The graft donor may have contributed some T cells. The CDR3 spells CASSSGTVEQYF. In DNA form, the CDR3 reads TGTGCCAGCTCGTCGGGTACAGTAGAGCAGTACTTC.